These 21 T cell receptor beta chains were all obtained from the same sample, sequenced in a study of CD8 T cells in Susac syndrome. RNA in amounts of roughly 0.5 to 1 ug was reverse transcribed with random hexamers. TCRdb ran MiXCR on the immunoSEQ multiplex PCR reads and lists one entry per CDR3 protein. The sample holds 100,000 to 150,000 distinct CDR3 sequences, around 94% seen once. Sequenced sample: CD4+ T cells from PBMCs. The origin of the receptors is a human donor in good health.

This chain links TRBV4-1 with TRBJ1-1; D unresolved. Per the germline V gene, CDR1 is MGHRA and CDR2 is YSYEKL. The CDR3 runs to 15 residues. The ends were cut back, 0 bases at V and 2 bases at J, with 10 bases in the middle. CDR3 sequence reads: CASSQDHAANTEAFF. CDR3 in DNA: TGCGCCAGCAGCCAAGATCATGCAGCAAACACTGAAGCTTTCTTT.

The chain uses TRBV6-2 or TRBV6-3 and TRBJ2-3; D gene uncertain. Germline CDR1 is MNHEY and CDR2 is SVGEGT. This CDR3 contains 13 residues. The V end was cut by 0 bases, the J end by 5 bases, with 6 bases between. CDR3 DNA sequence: TGTGCCAGCAGTTACTCGACGGGAGATACGCAGTATTTT. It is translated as CASSYSTGDTQYF.

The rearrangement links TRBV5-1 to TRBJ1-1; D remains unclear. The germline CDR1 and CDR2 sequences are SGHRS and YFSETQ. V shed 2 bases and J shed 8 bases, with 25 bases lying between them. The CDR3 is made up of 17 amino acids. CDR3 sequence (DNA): TGCGCCAGCAGCTTATCCAGGAGGAGAGTTGAGGGCTTCGAAGCTTTCTTT. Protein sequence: CASSLSRRRVEGFEAFF.

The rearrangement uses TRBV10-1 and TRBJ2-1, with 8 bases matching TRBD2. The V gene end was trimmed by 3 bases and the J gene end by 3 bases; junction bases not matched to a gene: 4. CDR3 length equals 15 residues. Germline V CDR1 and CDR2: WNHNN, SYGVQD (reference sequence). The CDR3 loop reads CASSEGSGSYNEQFF. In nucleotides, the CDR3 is TGCGCCAGCAGTGAAGGGAGCGGGAGCTACAATGAGCAGTTCTTC.

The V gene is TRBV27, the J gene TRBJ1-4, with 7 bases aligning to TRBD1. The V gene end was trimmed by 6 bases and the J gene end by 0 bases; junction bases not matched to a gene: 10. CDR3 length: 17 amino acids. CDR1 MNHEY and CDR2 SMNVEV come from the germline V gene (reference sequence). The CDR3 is CASRAGQRIATNEKLFF. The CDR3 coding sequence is TGTGCCAGCAGAGCGGGACAGAGGATTGCAACTAATGAAAAACTGTTTTTT.

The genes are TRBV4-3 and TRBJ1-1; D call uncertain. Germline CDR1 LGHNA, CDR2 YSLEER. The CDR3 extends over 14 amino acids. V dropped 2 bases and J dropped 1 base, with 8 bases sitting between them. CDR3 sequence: CASSQTARNTEAFF. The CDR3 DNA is TGCGCCAGCAGCCAAACAGCAAGGAACACTGAAGCTTTCTTT.

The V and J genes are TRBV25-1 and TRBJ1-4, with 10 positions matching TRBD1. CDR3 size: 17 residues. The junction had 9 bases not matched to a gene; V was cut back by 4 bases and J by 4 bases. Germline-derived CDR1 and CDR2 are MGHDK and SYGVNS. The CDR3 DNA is TGTGCCAGCAGTGTATGGGACAGGGGCCCAAGTAATGAAAAACTGTTTTTT. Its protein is CASSVWDRGPSNEKLFF. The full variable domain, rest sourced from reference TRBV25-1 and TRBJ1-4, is EADIYQTPRYLVIGTGKKITLECSQTMGHDKMYWYQQDPGMELHLIHYSYGVNSTEKGDLSSESTVSRIRTEHFPLTLESARPSHTSQYLCASSVWDRGPSNEKLFFGSGTQLSVL.

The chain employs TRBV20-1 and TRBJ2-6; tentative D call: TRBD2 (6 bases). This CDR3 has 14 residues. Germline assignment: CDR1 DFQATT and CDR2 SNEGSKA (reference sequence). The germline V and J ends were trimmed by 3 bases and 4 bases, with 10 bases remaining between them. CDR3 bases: TGCAGTGCTAGTGGCGGGGCGGGGGCCAACGTCCTGACTTTC. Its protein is CSASGGAGANVLTF.

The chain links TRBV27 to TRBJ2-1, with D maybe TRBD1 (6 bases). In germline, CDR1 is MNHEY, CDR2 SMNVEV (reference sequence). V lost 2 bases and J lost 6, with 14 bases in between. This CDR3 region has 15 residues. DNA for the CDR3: TGTGCCAGCAGTTTAAGAGGGGGACGGGGCAATGAGCAGTTCTTC. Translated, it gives CASSLRGGRGNEQFF.

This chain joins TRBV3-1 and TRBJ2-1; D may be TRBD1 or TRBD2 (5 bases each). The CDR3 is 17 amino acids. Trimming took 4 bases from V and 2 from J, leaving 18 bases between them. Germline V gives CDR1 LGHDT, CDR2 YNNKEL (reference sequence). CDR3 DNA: TGTGCCAGCAGCCCCCCCACGGGGCGGGTCGCCTACAATGAGCAGTTCTTC. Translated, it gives CASSPPTGRVAYNEQFF.

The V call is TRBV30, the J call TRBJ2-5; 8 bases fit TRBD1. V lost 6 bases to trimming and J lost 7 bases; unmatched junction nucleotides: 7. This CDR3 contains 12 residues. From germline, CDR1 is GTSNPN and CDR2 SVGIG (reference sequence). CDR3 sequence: CACRDRLGTQYF. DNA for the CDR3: TGTGCCTGCCGGGACAGGTTAGGGACCCAGTACTTC.

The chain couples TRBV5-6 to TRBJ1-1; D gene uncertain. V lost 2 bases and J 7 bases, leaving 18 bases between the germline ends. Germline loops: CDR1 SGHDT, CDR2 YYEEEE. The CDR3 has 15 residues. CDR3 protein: CASSFRDLAANEAFF. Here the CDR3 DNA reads TGTGCCAGCAGCTTTCGAGACTTGGCCGCGAATGAAGCTTTCTTT.

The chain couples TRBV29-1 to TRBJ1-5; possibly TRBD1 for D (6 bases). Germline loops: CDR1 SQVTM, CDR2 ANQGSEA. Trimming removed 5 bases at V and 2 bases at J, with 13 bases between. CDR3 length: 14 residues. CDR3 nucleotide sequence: TGCAGCGTTAAGTCAGGGGTCGGCAATCAGCCCCAGCATTTT. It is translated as CSVKSGVGNQPQHF.

In DNA form, the CDR3 reads TGTGCCAGCAGTTACGGGGGAAGGACTAATGAAAAACTGTTTTTT. This translates into CASSYGGRTNEKLFF. The chain carries TRBV6-5 and TRBJ1-4; TRBD1 might be the D (5 bases). Trimming left V 2 bases short and J 2 bases short, with 9 bases between. Germline CDR1 reads MNHEY; CDR2 reads SVGAGI. This CDR3 is built from 15 residues.

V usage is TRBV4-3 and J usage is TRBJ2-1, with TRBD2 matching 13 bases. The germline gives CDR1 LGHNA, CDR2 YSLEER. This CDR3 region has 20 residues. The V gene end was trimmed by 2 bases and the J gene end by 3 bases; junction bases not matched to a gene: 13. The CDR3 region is CASSQTTSGRLLTYYNEQFF. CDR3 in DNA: TGCGCCAGCAGCCAAACGACTAGCGGGAGGCTCCTCACCTACTACAATGAGCAGTTCTTC.

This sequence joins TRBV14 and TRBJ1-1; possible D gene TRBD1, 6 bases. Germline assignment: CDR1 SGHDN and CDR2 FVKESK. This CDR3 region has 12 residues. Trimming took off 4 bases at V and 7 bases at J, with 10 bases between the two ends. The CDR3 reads CASSLGASEAFF. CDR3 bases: TGTGCCAGCAGCCTGGGGGCCAGTGAAGCTTTCTTT.

CDR3 amino acids: CASSQIPVGRTKNIQYF. The CDR3 nucleotides are TGCGCCAGCAGCCAGATCCCCGTGGGGAGGACCAAAAACATTCAGTACTTC. This chain connects TRBV4-1 to TRBJ2-4, with a possible D match to TRBD2 (6 bases). V was pared by 3 bases and J by 2 bases, with 17 bases between. The CDR3 is 17 amino acids. Germline assignment: CDR1 MGHRA and CDR2 YSYEKL.

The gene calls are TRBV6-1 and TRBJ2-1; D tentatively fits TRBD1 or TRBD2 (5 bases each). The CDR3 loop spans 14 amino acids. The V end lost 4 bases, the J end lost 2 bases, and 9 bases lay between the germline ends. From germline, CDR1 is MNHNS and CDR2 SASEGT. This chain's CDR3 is CASSGRDAYNEQFF. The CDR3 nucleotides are TGTGCCAGCAGTGGCAGGGACGCCTACAATGAGCAGTTCTTC.

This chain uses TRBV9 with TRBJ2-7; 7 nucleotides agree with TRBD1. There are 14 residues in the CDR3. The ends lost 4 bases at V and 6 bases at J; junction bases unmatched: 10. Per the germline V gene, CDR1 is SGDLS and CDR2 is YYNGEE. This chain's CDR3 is CASSSSTGSPEQYF. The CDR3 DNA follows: TGTGCCAGCAGCTCCTCGACAGGGAGCCCCGAGCAGTACTTC.

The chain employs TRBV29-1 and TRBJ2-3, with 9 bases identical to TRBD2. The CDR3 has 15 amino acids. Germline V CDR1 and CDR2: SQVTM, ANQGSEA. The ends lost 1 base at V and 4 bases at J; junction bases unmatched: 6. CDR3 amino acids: CSVEVVAGASDTQYF. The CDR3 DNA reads TGCAGCGTTGAAGTAGTAGCGGGAGCATCAGATACGCAGTATTTT.

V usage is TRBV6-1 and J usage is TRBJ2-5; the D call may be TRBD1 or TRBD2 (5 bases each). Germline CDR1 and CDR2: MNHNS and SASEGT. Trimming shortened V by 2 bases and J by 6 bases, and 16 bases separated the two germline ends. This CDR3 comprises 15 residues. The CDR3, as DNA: TGTGCCAGCAGTGAAAATCGGGGCTCCCCGCAGACCCAGTACTTC. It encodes CASSENRGSPQTQYF.